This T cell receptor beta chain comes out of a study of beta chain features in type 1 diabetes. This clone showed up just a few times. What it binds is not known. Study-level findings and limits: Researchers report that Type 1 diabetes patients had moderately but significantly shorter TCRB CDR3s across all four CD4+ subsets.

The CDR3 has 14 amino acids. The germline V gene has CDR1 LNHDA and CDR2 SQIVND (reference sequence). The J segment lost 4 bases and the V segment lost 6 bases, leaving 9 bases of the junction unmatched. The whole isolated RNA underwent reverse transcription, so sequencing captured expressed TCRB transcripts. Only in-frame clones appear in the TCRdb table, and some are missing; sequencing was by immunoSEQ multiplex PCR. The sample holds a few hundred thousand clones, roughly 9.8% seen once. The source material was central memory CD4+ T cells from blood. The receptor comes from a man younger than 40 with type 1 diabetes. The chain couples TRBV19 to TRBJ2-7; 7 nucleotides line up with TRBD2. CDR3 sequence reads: CASSFDGGRYEQYF. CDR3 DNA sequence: TGTGCCAGTAGCTTTGACGGGGGGAGATACGAGCAGTACTTC.